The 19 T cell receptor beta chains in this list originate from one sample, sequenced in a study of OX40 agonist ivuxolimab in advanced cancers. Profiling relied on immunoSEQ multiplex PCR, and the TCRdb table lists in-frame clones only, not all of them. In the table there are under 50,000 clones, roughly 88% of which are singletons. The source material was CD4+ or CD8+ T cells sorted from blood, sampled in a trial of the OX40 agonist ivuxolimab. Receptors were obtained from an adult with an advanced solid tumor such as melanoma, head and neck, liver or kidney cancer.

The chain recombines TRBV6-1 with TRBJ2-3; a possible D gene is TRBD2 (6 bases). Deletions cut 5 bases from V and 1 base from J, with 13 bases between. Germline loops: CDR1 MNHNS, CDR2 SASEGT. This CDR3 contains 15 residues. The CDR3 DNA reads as TGTGCCAGCAGTTTGAACCCGGGGGGCACAGATACGCAGTATTTT. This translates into CASSLNPGGTDTQYF.

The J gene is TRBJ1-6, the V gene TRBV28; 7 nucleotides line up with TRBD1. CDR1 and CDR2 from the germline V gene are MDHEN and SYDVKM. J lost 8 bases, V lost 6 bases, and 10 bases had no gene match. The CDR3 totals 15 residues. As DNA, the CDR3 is TGTGCCAGCAGGGCGGGGGGACAGCGACATTCACCCCTCCACTTT. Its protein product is CASRAGGQRHSPLHF.

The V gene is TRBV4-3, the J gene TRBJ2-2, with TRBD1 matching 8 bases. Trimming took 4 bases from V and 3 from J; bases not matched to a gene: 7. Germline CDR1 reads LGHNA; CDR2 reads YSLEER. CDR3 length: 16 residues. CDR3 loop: CASSRQQGVDTGELFF. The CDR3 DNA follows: TGCGCCAGCAGCCGCCAACAGGGGGTTGACACCGGGGAGCTGTTTTTT.

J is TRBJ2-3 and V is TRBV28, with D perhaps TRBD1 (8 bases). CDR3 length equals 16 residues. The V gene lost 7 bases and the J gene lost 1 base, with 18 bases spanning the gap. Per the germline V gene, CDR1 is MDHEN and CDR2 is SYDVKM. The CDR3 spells CASKRQGTTRTDTQYF. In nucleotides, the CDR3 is TGTGCCAGCAAACGACAGGGGACTACGCGCACAGATACGCAGTATTTT.

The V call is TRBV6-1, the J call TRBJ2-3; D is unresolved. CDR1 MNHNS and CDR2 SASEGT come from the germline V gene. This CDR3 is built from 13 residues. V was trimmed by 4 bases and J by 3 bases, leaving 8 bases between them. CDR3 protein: CASSVRWTDTQYF. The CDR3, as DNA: TGTGCCAGCAGTGTGAGGTGGACAGATACGCAGTATTTT.

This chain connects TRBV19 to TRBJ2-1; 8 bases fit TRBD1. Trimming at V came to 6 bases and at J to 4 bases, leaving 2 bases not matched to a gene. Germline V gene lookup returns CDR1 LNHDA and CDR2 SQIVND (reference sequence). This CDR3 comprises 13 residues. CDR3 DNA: TGTGCCAGTAGCCGGACAGGGTACAATGAGCAGTTCTTC. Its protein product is CASSRTGYNEQFF.

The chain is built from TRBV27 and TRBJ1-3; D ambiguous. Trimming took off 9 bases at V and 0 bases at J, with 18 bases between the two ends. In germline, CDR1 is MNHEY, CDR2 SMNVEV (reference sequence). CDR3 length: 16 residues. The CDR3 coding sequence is TGTGCCAGATTAGATTTTAGGGAGCGCTCTGGAAACACCATATATTTT. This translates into CARLDFRERSGNTIYF.

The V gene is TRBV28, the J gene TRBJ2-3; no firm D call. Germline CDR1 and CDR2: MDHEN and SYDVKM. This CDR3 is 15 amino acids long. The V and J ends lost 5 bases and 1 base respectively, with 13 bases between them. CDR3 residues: CASSRHSGGTDTQYF. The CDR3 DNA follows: TGTGCCAGCAGTCGTCACAGTGGTGGCACAGATACGCAGTATTTT.

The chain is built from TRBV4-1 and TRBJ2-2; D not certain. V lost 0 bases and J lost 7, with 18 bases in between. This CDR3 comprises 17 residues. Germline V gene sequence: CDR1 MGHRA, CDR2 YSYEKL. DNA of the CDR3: TGCGCCAGCAGCCAAGATTCTCTAAGGTCGTCAGGCGGGGAGCTGTTTTTT. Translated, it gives CASSQDSLRSSGGELFF.

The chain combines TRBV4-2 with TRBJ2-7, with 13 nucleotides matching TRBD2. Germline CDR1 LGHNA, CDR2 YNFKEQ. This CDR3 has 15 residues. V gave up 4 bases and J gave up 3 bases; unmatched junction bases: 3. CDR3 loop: CASSPRLAGGYEQYF. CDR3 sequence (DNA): TGTGCCAGCAGCCCGCGACTAGCGGGGGGCTACGAGCAGTACTTC.

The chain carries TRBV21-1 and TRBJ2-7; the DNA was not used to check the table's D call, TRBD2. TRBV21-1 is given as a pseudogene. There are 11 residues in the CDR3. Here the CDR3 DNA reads TGTGCCAGCAGCCGTCGGTTTAAGCAGTACTTC. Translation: CASSRRFKQYF.

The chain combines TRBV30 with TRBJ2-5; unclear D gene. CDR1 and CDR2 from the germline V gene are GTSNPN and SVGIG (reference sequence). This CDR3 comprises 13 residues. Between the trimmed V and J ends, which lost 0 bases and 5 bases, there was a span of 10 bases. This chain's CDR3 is CAWSVMHMETQYF. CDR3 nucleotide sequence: TGTGCCTGGAGTGTAATGCACATGGAGACCCAGTACTTC. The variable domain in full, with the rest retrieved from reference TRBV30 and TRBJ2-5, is SQTIHQWPATLVQPVGSPLSLECTVEGTSNPNLYWYRQAAGRGLQLLFYSVGIGQISSEVPQNLSASRPQDRQFILSSKKLLLSDSGFYLCAWSVMHMETQYFGPGTRLLVL.

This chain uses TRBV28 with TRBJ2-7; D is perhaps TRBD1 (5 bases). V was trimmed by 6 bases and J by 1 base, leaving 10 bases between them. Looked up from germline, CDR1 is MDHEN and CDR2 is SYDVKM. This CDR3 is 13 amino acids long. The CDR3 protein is CASRIDSSYEQYF. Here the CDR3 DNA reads TGTGCCAGCAGGATCGACAGTTCCTACGAGCAGTACTTC.

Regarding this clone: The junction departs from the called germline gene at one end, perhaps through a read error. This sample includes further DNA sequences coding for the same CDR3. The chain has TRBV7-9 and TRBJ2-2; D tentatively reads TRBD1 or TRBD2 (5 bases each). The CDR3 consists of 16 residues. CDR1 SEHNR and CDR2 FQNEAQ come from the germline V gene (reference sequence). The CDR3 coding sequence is TGTGCCAGCAGCTTAGAGGGGCCAAGAGACACCGGGGAGCTGTTTTTC. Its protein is CASSLEGPRDTGELFF. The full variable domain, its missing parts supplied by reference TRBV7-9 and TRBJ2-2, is DTGVSQNPRHKITKRGQNVTFRCDPISEHNRLYWYRQTLGQGPEFLTYFQNEAQLEKSRLLSDRFSAERPKGSFSTLEIQRTEQGDSAMYLCASSLEGPRDTGELFFGEGSRLTVL.

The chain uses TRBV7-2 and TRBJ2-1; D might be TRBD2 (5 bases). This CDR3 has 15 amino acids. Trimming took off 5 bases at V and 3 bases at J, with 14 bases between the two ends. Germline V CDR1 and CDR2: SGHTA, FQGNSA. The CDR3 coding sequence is TGTGCCAGCAGCCCACACCCCGGGAACTACAATGAGCAGTTCTTC. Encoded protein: CASSPHPGNYNEQFF.

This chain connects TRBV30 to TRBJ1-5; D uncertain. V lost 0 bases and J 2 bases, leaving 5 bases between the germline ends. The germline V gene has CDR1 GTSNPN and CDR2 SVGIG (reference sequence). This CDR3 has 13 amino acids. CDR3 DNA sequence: TGTGCCTGGAGTGTAAAGGGCAATCAGCCCCAGCATTTT. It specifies CAWSVKGNQPQHF.

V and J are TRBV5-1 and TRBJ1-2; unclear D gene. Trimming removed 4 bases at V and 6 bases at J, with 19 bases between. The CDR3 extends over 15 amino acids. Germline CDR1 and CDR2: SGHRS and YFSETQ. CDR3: CASSPLATARNGYTF. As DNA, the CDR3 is TGCGCCAGCAGCCCGTTGGCTACAGCTCGGAATGGCTACACCTTC.

The CDR3 nucleotides are TGTGCCAGCAGCCAAGCAACCCTTTCTAGTGCGACCCAGTACTTC. This encodes CASSQATLSSATQYF. The rearrangement uses TRBV14 and TRBJ2-5, with D uncertain. Trimming removed 1 base at V and 7 bases at J, with 16 bases between. The CDR3 has 15 amino acids. From germline, CDR1 is SGHDN and CDR2 FVKESK.

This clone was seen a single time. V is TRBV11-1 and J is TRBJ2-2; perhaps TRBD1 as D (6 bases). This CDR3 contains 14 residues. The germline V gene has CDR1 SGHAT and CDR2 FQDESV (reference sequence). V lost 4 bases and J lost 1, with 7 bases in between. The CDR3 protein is CASSSDRNTGELFF. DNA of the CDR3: TGTGCCAGCAGCTCGGACAGGAACACCGGGGAGCTGTTTTTT.